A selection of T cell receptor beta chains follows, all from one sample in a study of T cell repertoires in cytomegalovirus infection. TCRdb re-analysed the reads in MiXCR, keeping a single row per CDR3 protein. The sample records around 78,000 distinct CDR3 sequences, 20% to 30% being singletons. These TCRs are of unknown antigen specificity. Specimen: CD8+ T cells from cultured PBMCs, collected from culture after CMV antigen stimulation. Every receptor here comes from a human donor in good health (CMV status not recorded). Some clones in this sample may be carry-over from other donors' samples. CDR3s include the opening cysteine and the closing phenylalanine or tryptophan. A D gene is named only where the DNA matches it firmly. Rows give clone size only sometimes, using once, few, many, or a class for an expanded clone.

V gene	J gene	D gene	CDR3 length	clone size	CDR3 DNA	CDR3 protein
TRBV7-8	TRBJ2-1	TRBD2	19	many	TGTGCCAGCAGCTTAGCGCCTAGCGGGGGGCCGAGCTCCTACAATGAGCAGTTCTTC	CASSLAPSGGPSSYNEQFF
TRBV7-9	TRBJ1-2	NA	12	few	TGTGCCAGCAGCTTTGACAGCTATGGCTACACCTTC	CASSFDSYGYTF
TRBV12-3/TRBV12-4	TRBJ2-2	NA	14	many	TGTGCCAGCAGTTTGGGCGGGACCACCGGGGAGCTGTTTTTT	CASSLGGTTGELFF
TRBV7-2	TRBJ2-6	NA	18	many	TGTGCCAGCAGCTTAAGGGGGGCGTTCAACTCTGGGGCCAACGTCCTGACTTTC	CASSLRGAFNSGANVLTF
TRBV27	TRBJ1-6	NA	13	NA	TGTGCCAGCAGTCCCGACCCGAATTCACCCCTCCACTTT	CASSPDPNSPLHF
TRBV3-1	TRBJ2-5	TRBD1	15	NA	TGTGCCAGCAGCCAAGATCTGGGGACAGGAGAGACCCAGTACTTC	CASSQDLGTGETQYF
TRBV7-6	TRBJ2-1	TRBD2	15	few	TGTGCCAGCAGCCACCGACTAGCGGGTCACAATGAGCAGTTCTTC	CASSHRLAGHNEQFF
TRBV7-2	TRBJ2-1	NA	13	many	TGTGCCAGCGTTAAAGGAGGATTCGATGAGCAGTTCTTC	CASVKGGFDEQFF
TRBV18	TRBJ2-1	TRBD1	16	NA	TGTGCCAGCTCACCGGGAGAGTGGACAGGGGGAGATGAGCAGTTCTTC	CASSPGEWTGGDEQFF
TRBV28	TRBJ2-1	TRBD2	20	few	TGTGCCAGCAGTCTCCCAGCGGGGGAGAAACTCGACGAGAGCTACAATGAGCAGTTCTTC	CASSLPAGEKLDESYNEQFF
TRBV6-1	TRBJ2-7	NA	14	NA	TGTGCCAGCAGTGAATCAGGGACTTCGTACGAGCAGTACTTC	CASSESGTSYEQYF
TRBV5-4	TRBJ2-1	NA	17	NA	TGTGCCAGCAGCAACCCCGGGGGGGACAGCGAACCCAATGAGCAGTTCTTC	CASSNPGGDSEPNEQFF
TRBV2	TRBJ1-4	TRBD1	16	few	TGTGCCAGCAGTGAAGACCAAGGGGGCCTAGAGGAAAAACTGTTTTTT	CASSEDQGGLEEKLFF
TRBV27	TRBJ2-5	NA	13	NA	TGTGCCAGCAGTCGGGCAGTTCAAGAGACCCAGTACTTC	CASSRAVQETQYF
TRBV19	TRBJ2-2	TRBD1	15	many	TGTGCCAGTACCCTGGACAGGGGGCTCACCGGGGAGCTGTTTTTT	CASTLDRGLTGELFF
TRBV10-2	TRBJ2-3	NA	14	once	TGCGCCAGCAAGGACCCATTGGGTGCAGATACGCAGTATTTT	CASKDPLGADTQYF
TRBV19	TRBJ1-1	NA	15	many	TGTGCCAGTATAGGGTCGGGATCCAGGAACACTGAAGCTTTCTTT	CASIGSGSRNTEAFF
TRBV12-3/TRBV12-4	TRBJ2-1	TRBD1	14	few	TGTGCCAGCTCCGGGACAGGACCCTTCAATGAGCAGTTCTTC	CASSGTGPFNEQFF
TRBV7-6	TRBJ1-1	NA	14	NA	TGTGCCAGCAGCTTAGAGGCAGGGGAGGGTGAAGCTTTCTTT	CASSLEAGEGEAFF
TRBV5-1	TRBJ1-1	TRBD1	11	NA	TGCGCCAGCAGCTTGGGGGACAGAGCTTTCTTT	CASSLGDRAFF
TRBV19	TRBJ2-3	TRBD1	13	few	TGTGCCAGTATAGGGGACAGTTCTCATACGCAGTATTTT	CASIGDSSHTQYF
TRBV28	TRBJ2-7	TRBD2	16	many	TGTGCCAGCAGTTCATCCCTAGCGGGGGCCCTCTACGAGCAGTACTTC	CASSSSLAGALYEQYF
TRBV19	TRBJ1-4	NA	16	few	TGTGCCAGTAGTAGGCGCAGGTCTTCAACTAATGAAAAACTGTTTTTT	CASSRRRSSTNEKLFF
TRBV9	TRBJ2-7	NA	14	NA	TGTGCCAGCAGCGTAGGAAACGGAGCCTACGAGCAGTACTTC	CASSVGNGAYEQYF
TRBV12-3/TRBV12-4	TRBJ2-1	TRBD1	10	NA	TGTGCCACCGACAGGGATGAGCAGTTCTTC	CATDRDEQFF
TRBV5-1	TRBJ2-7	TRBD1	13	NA	TGCGCCAGCAGCTCCCAGGACAGGGGCGAGCAGTACTTC	CASSSQDRGEQYF
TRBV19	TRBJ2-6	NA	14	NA	TGTGCCAGTAGTATAGGGGCCGGGGCCAACGTCCTGACTTTC	CASSIGAGANVLTF
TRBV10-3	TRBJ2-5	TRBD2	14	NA	TGTGCCATCAGTCCCGATGGGGGGGAAGAGACCCAGTACTTC	CAISPDGGEETQYF
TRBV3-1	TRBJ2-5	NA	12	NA	TGTGCCAGCAAGGCTGTAGAGGAGACCCAGTACTTC	CASKAVEETQYF
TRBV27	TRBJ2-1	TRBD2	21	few	TGTGCCAGCAGTTTATCATACAGGGTTTGGAGCGGGAGTATGGCCTACAATGAGCAGTTCTTC	CASSLSYRVWSGSMAYNEQFF
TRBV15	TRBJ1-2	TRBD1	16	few	TGTGCCACCAGCAGAGGGGGGCAGGGGGCATCGTTTGGCTACACCTTC	CATSRGGQGASFGYTF
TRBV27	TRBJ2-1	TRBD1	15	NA	TGTGCCAGCAGTCCCCGGGACAGGGTTAGCGATGAGCAGTTCTTC	CASSPRDRVSDEQFF
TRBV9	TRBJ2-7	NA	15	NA	TGTGCCAGCAGCGTAACAGGGTACGATGTCTACGAGCAGTACTTC	CASSVTGYDVYEQYF
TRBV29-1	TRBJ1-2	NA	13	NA	TGCAGCGTTGAGTTCCGGGACAACTATGGCTACACCTTC	CSVEFRDNYGYTF
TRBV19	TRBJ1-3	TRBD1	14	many	TGTGCCAGTAGTCGGGACAGGGCTTTATACACCATATATTTT	CASSRDRALYTIYF
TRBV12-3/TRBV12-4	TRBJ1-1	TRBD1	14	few	TGTGCCAGCAGTTTACGGACAGGGGACGTTGAAGCTTTCTTT	CASSLRTGDVEAFF
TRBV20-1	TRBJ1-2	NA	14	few	TGCAGTGCTAGAGATTCGAACAGGGACAACCGCTACACCTTC	CSARDSNRDNRYTF
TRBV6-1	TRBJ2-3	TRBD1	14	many	TGTGCCAGCGCGGACAGGGGGCGCGTAGATACGCAGTATTTT	CASADRGRVDTQYF
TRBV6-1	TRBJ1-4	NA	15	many	TGTGCCAGCAGCTTGGGAGGGGTACCGAATGAAAAACTGTTTTTT	CASSLGGVPNEKLFF
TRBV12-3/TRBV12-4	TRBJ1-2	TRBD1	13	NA	TGTGCCAGCACCCCGACAGGGAACTATGGCTACACCTTC	CASTPTGNYGYTF
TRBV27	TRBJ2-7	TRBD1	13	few	TGTGCCAGCAGTGTACAGGGGCTGGGGGAGCAGTACTTC	CASSVQGLGEQYF
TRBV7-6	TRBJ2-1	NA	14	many	TGTGCCAGCAGCCTGCAGGGGGGATACAATGAGCAGTTCTTC	CASSLQGGYNEQFF
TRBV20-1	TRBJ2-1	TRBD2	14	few	TGCAGTGCCCCGGGGGGGGAGGGCAGGAATGAGCAGTTCTTC	CSAPGGEGRNEQFF
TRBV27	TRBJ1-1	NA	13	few	TGTGCCAGCAGTTTAACTAGGGAAACTGAAGCTTTCTTT	CASSLTRETEAFF
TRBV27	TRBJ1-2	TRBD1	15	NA	TGTGCCAGCAGTTCAGGACAGGGAGTTAACTATGGCTACACCTTC	CASSSGQGVNYGYTF
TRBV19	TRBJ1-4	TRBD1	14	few	TGTGCCAGTAGTACGACAGGGGATGATGAAAAACTGTTTTTT	CASSTTGDDEKLFF
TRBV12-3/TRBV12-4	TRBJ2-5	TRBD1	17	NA	TGTGCCAGCAGTCCACAACATATCCGGGACAGCCAAGAGACCCAGTACTTC	CASSPQHIRDSQETQYF
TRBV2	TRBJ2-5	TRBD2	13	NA	TGTGCCAGCGAGCGGGGGGACTCAGAGACCCAGTACTTC	CASERGDSETQYF
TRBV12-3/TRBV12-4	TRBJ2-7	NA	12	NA	TGTGCCAGCTCTTTAAAAGTCTACGAGCAGTACTTC	CASSLKVYEQYF
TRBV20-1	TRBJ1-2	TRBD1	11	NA	TGCAGTGCCAAGACAGGGATGCGCTACACCTTC	CSAKTGMRYTF
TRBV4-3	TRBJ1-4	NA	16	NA	TGCGCCAGCAGCCACAGGGCTGGCAGGGTTGGTGAAAAACTGTTTTTT	CASSHRAGRVGEKLFF
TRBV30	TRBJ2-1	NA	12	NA	TGTGCCTGGAGTGTACAAGGTAATGAGCAGTTCTTC	CAWSVQGNEQFF
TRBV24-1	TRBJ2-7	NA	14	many	TGTGCCACCAGTGTGGTCAGGACCTCCTACGAGCAGTACTTC	CATSVVRTSYEQYF
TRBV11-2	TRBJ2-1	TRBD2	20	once	TGTGTCAGCAACACCCGTTCTTTTTTAGCGGGAGGGGGGTGGGACAATGAGCAGTTCTTC	CVSNTRSFLAGGGWDNEQFF
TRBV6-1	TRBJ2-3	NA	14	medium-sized	TGTGCCAGCAGGGGGGTAGCGGCCACAGATACGCAGTATTTT	CASRGVAATDTQYF
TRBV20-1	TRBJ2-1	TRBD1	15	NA	TGCAGTGCTAGAGCCTCCGGGACAGGGGACAATGAGCAGTTCTTC	CSARASGTGDNEQFF
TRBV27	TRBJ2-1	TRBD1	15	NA	TGTGCCAGCGGTTTTCAGACAGGGTTGGTCGATGAGCAGTTCTTC	CASGFQTGLVDEQFF